Reported below is one T cell receptor beta chain. What it recognizes is unknown. None of the donors, who were healthy HIV-negative adults, had recently had acute infections or vaccinations. Donors were Caucasian adults residing in Nashville, Tennessee, USA. Researchers partitioned CD4+ cells into CD45RA+ naive and CD45RA-negative memory subsets. The method was immunoSEQ multiplex PCR; TCRdb's version includes in-frame clones alone and lacks a portion of them. The sample carries some 1.5 million clones, around 98% recorded once. This CDR3 has 17 amino acids. Per germline, CDR1 ENHRY and CDR2 SYGVKD. J was trimmed by 0 bases and V by 3 bases; bases with no gene match: 4. This sample was taken from a study of shared clonotypes between healthy human individuals. Findings and caveats of the study: Inspection by rarefaction showed sorted-subset sequencing to be incomplete despite large depth.

This receptor was obtained from a man aged 30 to 45 in good health. This rearrangement joins TRBV10-3 to TRBJ2-6; 8 nucleotides line up with TRBD1. Sequencing was carried out using naive CD4+ T cells sorted from blood. As to subset: CD45RA+ positively selected. The CDR3 coding sequence is TGTGCCATCAGTGAAGGGACAGGAAACTCTGGGGCCAACGTCCTGACTTTC. It is translated as CAISEGTGNSGANVLTF.